This TCR beta chain comes out of a study of CD8+ T cells in alopecia areata. As for the study in general: Patients took tofacitinib for 6 to 18 months, followed by 6 drug-free months.

Once RNA had been extracted, it was reverse transcribed into cDNA to act as the sequencing template. The method was immunoSEQ multiplex PCR; TCRdb's version includes in-frame clones alone and lacks a portion of them. The sample records 150,000 to 200,000 clones, 50% to 70% being singletons. Trimming shortened V by 4 bases and J by 2 bases, and 8 bases separated the two germline ends. The CDR3 covers 13 residues. Germline loops: CDR1 SGHVS, CDR2 FNYEAQ. Treatment defined: oral pan-JAK inhibitor, 5-10 mg twice daily. J is TRBJ2-5 and V is TRBV7-6; no definite D call. This receptor was obtained from a human donor with alopecia areata. The material sequenced was CD4+ T cells sorted from blood, taken at week 4, from a patient treated with tofacitinib. CDR3 nucleotide sequence: TGTGCCAGCAGCTCCCGACAACAAGAGACCCAGTACTTC. Translation: CASSSRQQETQYF.